Sequencing of this T cell receptor (beta chain) was carried out in a study of T cell clones after liver transplantation. Study background: Immunosuppression withdrawal was tried within 2 years after liver transplantation in this trial. Until 12-24 months post-transplant, subjects got standard immunosuppression and no induction. Tolerant meant at least one year fully off immunosuppression without liver enzymes above twice normal.

Trimming stripped 4 bases from V and 4 bases from J, with 13 bases between. Looked up from germline, CDR1 is SEHNR and CDR2 is FQNEAQ (reference sequence). This CDR3 contains 14 residues. The protocol was immunoSEQ multiplex PCR, while the TCRdb copy is restricted to in-frame clones and leaves out a portion. The repertoire holds tens of thousands of clones, with 71% as singletons. This clonotype was sampled from a human donor who received a liver transplant. The source was CD4+ T cells from blood, collected before liver transplant. The rearrangement joins TRBV7-9 to TRBJ1-1; D perhaps matches TRBD1 (5 bases). The CDR3 nucleotides read TGTGCCAGCAGCTATCACCAGGGAATCACTGAAGCTTTCTTT. Encoded protein: CASSYHQGITEAFF.